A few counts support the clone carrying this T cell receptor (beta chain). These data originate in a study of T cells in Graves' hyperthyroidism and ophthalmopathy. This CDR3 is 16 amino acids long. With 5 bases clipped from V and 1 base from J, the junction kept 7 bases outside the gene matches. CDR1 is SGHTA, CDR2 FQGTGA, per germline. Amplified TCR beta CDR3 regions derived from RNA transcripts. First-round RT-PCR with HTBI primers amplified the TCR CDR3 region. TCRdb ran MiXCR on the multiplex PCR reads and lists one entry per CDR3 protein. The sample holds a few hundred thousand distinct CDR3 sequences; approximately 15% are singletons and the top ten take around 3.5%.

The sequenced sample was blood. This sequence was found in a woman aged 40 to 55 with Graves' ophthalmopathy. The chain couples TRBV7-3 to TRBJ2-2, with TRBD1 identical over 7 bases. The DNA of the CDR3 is TGTGCCAGCAGCACCACCCGGGACAGGAACACCGGGGAGCTGTTTTTT. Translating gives CASSTTRDRNTGELFF.